This is a list of T cell receptor beta chains from one sample in a study of T cell responses to AZD1222 COVID-19 vaccine. The repertoire was sequenced with immunoSEQ multiplex PCR; TCRdb's copy has only in-frame clones and lacks some. This sample has about 100,000 clones, with roughly 89% found just once. The sequencing used peripheral blood, collected on day 0 of AZD1222 vaccination. Every receptor here comes from an adult in good health. The CDR3 runs from the conserved cysteine through the conserved F or W. A D gene is named only where the DNA matches it firmly. Only some rows state a clone size, as once, few, many or a class for expanded clones.

abundance,d_gene,j_gene,v_gene,CDR3nt,CDR3aa
-,-,TRBJ2-4,TRBV11-3,TGTGCCAGCAGCTACTTAGACGGCCCGAAGTACTTC,CASSYLDGPKYF
-,TRBD2,TRBJ2-7,TRBV4-3,TGCGCCAGCAGCCAAGTCGGGGGGTCTCTCTACGAGCAGTACTTC,CASSQVGGSLYEQYF
few,TRBD1,TRBJ1-1,TRBV15,TGTGCCACCAGTCCCGGACAGGGGGTCACTGAAGCTTTCTTT,CATSPGQGVTEAFF
-,-,TRBJ2-7,TRBV5-1,TGCGCCAGCAGCTTGGGGGCGGGACGGGACTACGAGCAGTACTTC,CASSLGAGRDYEQYF
-,-,TRBJ2-7,TRBV5-3,TGTGCCAGAAGCTTGGGTCAAAACCCCTCCACATCGATCCAAACGAAATACGAGCAGTACTTC,CARSLGQNPSTSIQTKYEQYF
-,-,TRBJ1-4,TRBV4-3,TGCGCCAGCAGCCAAGATCTCGGCACAACGAGGGAGTGGAGTGAAAAACTGTTTTTT,CASSQDLGTTREWSEKLFF
-,TRBD1,TRBJ1-1,TRBV6-5,TGTGCCAGCAAGCGGACAGGGAACACTGAAGCTTTCTTT,CASKRTGNTEAFF
-,-,TRBJ1-5,TRBV7-9,TGTGCCAGCAGCTTGGGACGGAATCAGCCCCAGCATTTT,CASSLGRNQPQHF
few,-,TRBJ2-7,TRBV7-2,TGTGCCAGCAGCCGCCGTTCTGAGCAGTACTTC,CASSRRSEQYF
once,-,TRBJ2-5,TRBV25-1,TGTGCCAGCAGGGGGGCTAGCCGAGAGACCCAGTACTTC,CASRGASRETQYF
-,-,TRBJ2-7,TRBV3-1/TRBV3-2,TGTGCCAGCAGCCCCCTAGGGTCCTACGAGCAGTACTTC,CASSPLGSYEQYF
few,-,TRBJ1-5,TRBV5-1,TGCGCCAGCAGCTTGGCCGGGCTCGGGGGCAATCAGCCCCAGCATTTT,CASSLAGLGGNQPQHF
-,-,TRBJ2-5,TRBV5-4,TGTGCCAGCAGTTTTTCCGGGACGCAAGAGACCCAGTACTTC,CASSFSGTQETQYF
-,TRBD2,TRBJ2-1,TRBV7-2,TGTGCCAGCAGCCAAGAAGGGACTAGACCCAATGAGCAGTTCTTC,CASSQEGTRPNEQFF